This T cell receptor beta chain was found in a study of cytomegalovirus exposure and HLA in healthy donors. The overall study: Out of approximately 170 million T cells, an earlier analysis found 117 million unique TCR beta sequences in total. Broader study findings: The majority of TCR sequences were rare, yet some public TCRs appeared in many donors.

V shed 0 bases and J shed 10 bases, with 13 bases lying between them. In germline, CDR1 is SGHTA, CDR2 FQGTGA. There are 14 residues in the CDR3. On this clone itself: Its antigen is as yet unknown.

60 Vbeta and 13 Jbeta primers were used in PCR. Sequenced by immunoSEQ multiplex PCR; TCRdb stores in-frame clones only, minus some. The table records 100,000 to 150,000 clones, around 76% of them present only once. The chain links TRBV7-3 to TRBJ2-1, with D possibly matching TRBD2 (6 bases). The sequenced sample consisted of PBMCs. The TCR was taken from a woman between 55 and 75 years old in good health and CMV-seropositive. The CDR3 sequence: CASSLTGGLNEQFF. CDR3 nucleotides: TGTGCCAGCAGCTTAACGGGAGGACTTAACGAGCAGTTCTTC.